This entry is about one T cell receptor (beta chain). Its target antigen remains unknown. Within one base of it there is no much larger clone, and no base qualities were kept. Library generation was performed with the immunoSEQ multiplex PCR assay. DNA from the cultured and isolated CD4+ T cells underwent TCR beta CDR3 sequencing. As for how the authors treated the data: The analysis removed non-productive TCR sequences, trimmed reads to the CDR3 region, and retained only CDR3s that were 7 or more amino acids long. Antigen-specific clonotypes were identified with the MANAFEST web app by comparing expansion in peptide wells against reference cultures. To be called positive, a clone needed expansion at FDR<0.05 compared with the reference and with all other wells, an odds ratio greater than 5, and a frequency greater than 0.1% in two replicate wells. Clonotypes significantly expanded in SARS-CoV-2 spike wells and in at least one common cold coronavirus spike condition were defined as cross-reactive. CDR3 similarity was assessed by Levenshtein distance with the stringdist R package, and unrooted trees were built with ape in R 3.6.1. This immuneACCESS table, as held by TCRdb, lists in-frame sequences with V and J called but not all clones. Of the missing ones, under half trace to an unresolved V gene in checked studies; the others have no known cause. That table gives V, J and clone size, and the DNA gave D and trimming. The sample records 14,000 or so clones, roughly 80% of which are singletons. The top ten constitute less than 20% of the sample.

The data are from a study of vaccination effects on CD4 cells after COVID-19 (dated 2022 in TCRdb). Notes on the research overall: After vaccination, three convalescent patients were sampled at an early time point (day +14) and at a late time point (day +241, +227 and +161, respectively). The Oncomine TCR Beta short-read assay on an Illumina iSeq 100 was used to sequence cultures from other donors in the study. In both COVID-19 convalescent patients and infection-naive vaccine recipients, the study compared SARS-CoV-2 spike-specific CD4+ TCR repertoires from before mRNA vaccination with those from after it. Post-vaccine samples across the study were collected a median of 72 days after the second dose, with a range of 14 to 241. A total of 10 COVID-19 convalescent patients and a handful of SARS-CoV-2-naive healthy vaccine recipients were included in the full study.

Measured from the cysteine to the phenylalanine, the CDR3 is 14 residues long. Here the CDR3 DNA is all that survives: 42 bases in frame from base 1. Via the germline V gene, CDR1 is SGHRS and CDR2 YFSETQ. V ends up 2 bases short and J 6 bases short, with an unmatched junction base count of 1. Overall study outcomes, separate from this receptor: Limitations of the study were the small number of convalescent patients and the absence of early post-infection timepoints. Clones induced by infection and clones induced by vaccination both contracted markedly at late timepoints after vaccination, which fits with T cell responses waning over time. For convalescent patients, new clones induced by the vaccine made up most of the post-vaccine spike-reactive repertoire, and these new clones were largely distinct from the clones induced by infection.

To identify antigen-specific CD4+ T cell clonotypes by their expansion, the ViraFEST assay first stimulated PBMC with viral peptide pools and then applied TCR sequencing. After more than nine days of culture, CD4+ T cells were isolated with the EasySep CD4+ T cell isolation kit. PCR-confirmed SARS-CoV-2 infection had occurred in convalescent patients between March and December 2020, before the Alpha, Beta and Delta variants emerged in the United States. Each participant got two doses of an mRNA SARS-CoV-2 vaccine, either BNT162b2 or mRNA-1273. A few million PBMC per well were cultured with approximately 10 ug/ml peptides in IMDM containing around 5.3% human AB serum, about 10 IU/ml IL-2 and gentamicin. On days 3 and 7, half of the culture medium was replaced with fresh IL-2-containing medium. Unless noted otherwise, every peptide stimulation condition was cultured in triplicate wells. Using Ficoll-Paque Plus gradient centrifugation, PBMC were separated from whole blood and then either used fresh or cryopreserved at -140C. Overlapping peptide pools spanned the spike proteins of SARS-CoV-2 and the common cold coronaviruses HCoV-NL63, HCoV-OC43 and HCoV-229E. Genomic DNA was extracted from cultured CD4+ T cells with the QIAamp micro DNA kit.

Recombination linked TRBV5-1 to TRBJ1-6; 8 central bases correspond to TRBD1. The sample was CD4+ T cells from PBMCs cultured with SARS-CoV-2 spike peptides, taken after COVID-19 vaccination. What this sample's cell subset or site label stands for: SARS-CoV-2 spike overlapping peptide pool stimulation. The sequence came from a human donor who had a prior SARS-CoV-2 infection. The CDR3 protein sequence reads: CASSFGQGNSPLHF. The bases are TGCGCCAGCAGCTTCGGACAGGGTAATTCACCCCTCCACTTT.